This entry is about one TCR beta chain. TCRdb's table, derived via immunoSEQ multiplex PCR, lists solely in-frame clones and lacks some. Of 150,000 to 200,000 clones in the sample, roughly four fifths were seen once. This entry is derived from a study of blood T cell repertoires in COVID-19. CDR3 length equals 13 residues. V lost 2 bases and J lost 0, with 2 bases in between. Germline values: CDR1 SGHTA, CDR2 FQGNSA. Sequenced material: peripheral blood. The chain combines TRBV7-2 with TRBJ1-3; D is unclear. The receptor was derived from a woman aged 70-85 years with COVID-19, enrolled during active disease. CDR3 residues: CASSLRSGNTIYF. CDR3 bases: TGTGCCAGCAGCTTACGCTCTGGAAACACCATATATTTT.